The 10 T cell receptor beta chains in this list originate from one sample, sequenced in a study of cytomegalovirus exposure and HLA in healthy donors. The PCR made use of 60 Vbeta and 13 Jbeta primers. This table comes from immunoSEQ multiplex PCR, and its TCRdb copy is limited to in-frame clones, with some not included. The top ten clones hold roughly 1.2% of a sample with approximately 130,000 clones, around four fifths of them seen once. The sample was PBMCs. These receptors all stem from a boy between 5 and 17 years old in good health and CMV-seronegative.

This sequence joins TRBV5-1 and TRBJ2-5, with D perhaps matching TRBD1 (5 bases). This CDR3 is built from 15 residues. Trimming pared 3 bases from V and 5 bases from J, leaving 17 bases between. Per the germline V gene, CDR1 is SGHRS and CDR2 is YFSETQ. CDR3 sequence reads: CASSSSRASGETQYF. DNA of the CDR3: TGCGCCAGCAGCTCGAGCCGTGCCTCAGGGGAGACCCAGTACTTC.

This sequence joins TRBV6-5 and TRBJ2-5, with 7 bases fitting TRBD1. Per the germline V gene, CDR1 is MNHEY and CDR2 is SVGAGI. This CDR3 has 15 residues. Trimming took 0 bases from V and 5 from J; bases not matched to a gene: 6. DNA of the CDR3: TGTGCCAGCAGTTACTCAGGGGGCCCTGTGGAGACCCAGTACTTC. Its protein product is CASSYSGGPVETQYF.

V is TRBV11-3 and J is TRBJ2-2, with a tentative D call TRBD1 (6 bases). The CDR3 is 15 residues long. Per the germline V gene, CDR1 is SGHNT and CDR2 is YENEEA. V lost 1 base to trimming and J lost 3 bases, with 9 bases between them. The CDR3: CASSLARGHTGELFF. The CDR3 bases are TGTGCCAGCAGCTTAGCCAGGGGTCACACCGGGGAGCTGTTTTTT.

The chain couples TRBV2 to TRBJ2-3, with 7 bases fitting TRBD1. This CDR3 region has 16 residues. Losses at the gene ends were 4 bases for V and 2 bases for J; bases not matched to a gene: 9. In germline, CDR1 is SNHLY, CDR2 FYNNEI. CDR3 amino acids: CASSGIRDSFTDTQYF. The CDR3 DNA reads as TGTGCCAGCAGTGGGATCCGGGACAGCTTCACAGATACGCAGTATTTT.

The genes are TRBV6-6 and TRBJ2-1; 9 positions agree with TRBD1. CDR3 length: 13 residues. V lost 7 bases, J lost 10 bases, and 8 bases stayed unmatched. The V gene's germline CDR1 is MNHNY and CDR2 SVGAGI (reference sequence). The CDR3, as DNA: TGTGCCAGCACCCGGGACAGGGCGGGCGAGCAGTTCTTC. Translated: CASTRDRAGEQFF.

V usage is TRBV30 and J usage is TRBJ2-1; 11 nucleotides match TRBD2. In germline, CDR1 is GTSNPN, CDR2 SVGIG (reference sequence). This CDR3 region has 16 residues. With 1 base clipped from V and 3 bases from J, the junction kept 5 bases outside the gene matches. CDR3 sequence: CAWSAGTSGFYNEQFF. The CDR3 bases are TGTGCCTGGAGTGCGGGGACTAGCGGATTCTACAATGAGCAGTTCTTC. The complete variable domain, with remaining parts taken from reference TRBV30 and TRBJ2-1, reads SQTIHQWPATLVQPVGSPLSLECTVEGTSNPNLYWYRQAAGRGLQLLFYSVGIGQISSEVPQNLSASRPQDRQFILSSKKLLLSDSGFYLCAWSAGTSGFYNEQFFGPGTRLTVL.

The CDR3 region is CASSEYKSNQPQHF. The CDR3 DNA is TGTGCCAGCAGTGAATACAAGAGCAATCAGCCCCAGCATTTT. The chain has TRBV6-1 and TRBJ1-5; no clear D. The germline V gene has CDR1 MNHNS and CDR2 SASEGT. V was shortened by 2 bases and J by 1 base, with 6 bases between the two germline ends. The CDR3 totals 14 residues.

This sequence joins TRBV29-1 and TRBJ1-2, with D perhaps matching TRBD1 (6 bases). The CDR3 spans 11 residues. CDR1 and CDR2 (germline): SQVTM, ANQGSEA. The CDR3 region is CSAEGEYGYTF. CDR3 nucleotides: TGCAGTGCAGAGGGGGAGTATGGCTACACCTTC.

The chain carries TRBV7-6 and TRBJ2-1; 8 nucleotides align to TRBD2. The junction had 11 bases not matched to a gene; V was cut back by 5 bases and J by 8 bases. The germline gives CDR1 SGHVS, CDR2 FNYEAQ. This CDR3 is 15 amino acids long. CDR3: CASSTETGGLDEQFF. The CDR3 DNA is TGTGCCAGCAGCACCGAGACGGGAGGGCTCGATGAGCAGTTCTTC.

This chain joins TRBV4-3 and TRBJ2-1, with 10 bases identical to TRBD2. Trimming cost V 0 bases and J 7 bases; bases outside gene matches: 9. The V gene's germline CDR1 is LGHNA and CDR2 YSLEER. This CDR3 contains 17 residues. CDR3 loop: CASSQDQASGSGNEQFF. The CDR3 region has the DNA TGCGCCAGCAGCCAAGATCAGGCTAGCGGGAGTGGTAATGAGCAGTTCTTC.